This TCR beta chain was found in a study of blood T cell dynamics during melanoma immunotherapy. Germline assignment: CDR1 KGHSH and CDR2 LQKENI. The CDR3 has 15 residues. V was clipped by 0 bases and J by 5 bases, with 13 bases between them. TCRdb's copy holds only in-frame clones and misses some; the assay was immunoSEQ multiplex PCR. The sample lists 15,000 or so clones, roughly nine tenths occurring once. Time point indicated: week 3, after first cycle of checkpoint inhibitor. This TCR came from a human donor with melanoma. The V and J genes are TRBV18 and TRBJ2-5, with D uncertain. The source was blood, collected from a patient treated with checkpoint blockade. CDR3 sequence: CASSPPNPLKETQYF. The CDR3 nucleotides are TGTGCCAGCTCACCACCTAACCCCCTCAAGGAGACCCAGTACTTC.